This T cell receptor (beta chain) was recovered during a study of blood T cell repertoires in COVID-19 (dated by TCRdb to 2019 to 2021). As for the study more broadly: Collaborator samples came from the United States, Italy and Spain and covered acute and convalescent phases of COVID-19. The prospective study material was composed of cDNA or gDNA derived from T cells, B-cell-depleted T cells, or PBMCs. Subjects who had been exposed to COVID-19, were actively infected with it, or had recovered from it provided the deeply sampled blood TCRbeta repertoires that made up the dataset. The repertoires were made available in a free public database intended to serve as a resource for research on the immune response to SARS-CoV-2. Samples were obtained from the ongoing ImmuneRACE study (first 160 participants) and from 1,000 to 1,500 subjects provided by 6 global collaborators. Nearly every sample came with metadata listing a de-identified subject ID, COVID-19 status, age in years and sex. Where HLA class I and class II types were available, the types were taken from metadata supplied by the sample provider, not from assay-based typing. Overall study results and their limits: How much clinical and demographic metadata was included differed by source and by participant, and the metadata was provided uncurated.

TCRbeta CDR3 regions were amplified from genomic DNA using the immunoSEQ Assay, a bias-controlled multiplex PCR. On the authors' methods: Within the assay, amplification of reference gene primers was used to estimate how many nucleated cells each sample contained. To quantify the absolute abundance of each unique TCRbeta CDR3 rearrangement, sequence reads were collapsed and filtered. For each sample, productive Simpson clonality was calculated by taking the square root of Simpson's diversity index across productive rearrangements. Sourced from immuneACCESS, this table was stored by TCRdb with only in-frame sequences that have V and J called. A share of the clones is absent; for the studies checked, an unresolved V gene accounts for under half, and the remainder has no known explanation. V and J calls and clone size come straight from that table; D and trimming were deduced from the DNA. The sample records 200,000 to 300,000 clones, around 83% of which are singletons. 12% of the sample goes to the ten largest clones.

Concerning this clone: Its antigen remains undetermined. Within one base of it there is no much larger clone, and no base qualities were kept.

Each collaborating institution followed its own protocols to collect whole blood in K2EDTA tubes. For TCRbeta analysis, collaborators shipped samples as frozen whole blood, isolated PBMCs, or DNA extracted from either of those sample types. The CDR3 starts with the cysteine, ends with the phenylalanine, and has 14 residues. Kept here is only the CDR3 DNA, which spans 42 bases and is read in frame from base 1. The V end gives up 5 bases and the J end 5 bases, leaving 8 bases in the junction not matched to a gene. Per the germline V gene (reference sequence), LGHDT is the CDR1 and YNNKEL is the CDR2. This sequence uses TRBV3-1 (or the pseudogene TRBV3-2) and TRBJ2-7, and 8 bases in between align with TRBD2. The source of this sequence is a woman aged 60-75 years with active or convalescent COVID-19. The sequenced sample was peripheral blood. The CDR3: CASSGSGGADEQYF. The sequence in DNA is TGTGCCAGCAGCGGCAGCGGGGGTGCGGACGAGCAGTACTTC.